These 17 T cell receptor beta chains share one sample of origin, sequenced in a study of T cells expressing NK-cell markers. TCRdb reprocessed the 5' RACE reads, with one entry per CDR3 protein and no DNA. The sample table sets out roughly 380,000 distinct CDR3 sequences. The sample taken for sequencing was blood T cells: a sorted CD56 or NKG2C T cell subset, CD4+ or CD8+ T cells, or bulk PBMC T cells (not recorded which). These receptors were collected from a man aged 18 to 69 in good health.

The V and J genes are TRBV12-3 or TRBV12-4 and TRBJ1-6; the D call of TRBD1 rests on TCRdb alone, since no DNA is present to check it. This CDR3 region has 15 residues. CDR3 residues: CASTLGDRRYSPLHF.

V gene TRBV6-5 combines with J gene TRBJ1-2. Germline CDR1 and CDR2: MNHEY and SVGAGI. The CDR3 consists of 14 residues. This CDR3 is CASSYSGQVEGYTF.

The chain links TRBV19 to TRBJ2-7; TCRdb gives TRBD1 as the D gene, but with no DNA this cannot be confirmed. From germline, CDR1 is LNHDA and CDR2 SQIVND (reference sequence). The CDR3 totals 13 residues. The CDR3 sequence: CASRKTGDHEQYF.

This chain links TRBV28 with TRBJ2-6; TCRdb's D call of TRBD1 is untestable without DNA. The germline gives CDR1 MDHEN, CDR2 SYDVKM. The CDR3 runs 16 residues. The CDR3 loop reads CASRNRVSSGANVLTF.

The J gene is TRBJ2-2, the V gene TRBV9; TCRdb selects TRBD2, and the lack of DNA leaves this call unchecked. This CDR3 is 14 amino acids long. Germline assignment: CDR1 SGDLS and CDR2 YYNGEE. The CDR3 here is CASSDTLVAGELFF.

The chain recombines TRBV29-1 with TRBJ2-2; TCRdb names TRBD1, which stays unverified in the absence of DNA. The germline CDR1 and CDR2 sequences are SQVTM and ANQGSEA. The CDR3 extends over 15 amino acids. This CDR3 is CSVAGTGVGAGELFF.

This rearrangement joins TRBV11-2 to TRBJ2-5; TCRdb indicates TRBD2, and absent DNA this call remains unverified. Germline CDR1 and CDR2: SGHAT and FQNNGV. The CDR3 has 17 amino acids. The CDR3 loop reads CASSPGLAVGWQETQYF.

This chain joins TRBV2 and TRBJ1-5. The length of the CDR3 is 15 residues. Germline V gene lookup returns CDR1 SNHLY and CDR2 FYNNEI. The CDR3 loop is CASSGGRGINQPQHF.

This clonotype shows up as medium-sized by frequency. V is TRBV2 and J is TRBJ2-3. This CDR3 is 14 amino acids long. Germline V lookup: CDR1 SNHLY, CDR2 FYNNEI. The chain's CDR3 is CASRFKSSTDTQYF. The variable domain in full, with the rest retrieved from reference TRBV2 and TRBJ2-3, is EPEVTQTPSHQVTQMGQEVILRCVPISNHLYFYWYRQILGQKVEFLVSFYNNEISEKSEIFDDQFSVERPDGSNFTLKIRSTKLEDSAMYFCASRFKSSTDTQYFGPGTRLTVL.

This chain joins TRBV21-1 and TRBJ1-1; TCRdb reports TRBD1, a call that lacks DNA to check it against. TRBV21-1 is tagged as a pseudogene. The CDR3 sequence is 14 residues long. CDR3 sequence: CASCRRPGTGGAFF.

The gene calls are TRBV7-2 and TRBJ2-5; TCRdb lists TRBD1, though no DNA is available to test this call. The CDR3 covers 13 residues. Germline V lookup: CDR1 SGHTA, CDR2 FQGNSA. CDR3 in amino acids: CASSLALAGALYF.

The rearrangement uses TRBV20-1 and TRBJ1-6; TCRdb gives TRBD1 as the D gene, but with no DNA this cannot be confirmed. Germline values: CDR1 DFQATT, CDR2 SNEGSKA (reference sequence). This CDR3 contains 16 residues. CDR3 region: CSASSIDLRGNSPLHF.

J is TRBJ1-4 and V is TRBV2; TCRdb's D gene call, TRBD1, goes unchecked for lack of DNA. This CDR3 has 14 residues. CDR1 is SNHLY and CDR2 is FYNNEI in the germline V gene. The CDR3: CASRAGTENEKLFF.

Here the CDR3 reads CSALRTAGDEAFF. The chain combines TRBV29-1 with TRBJ1-1; checking the TCRdb D call of TRBD1 is not possible without DNA. The germline gives CDR1 SQVTM, CDR2 ANQGSEA. The CDR3 totals 13 residues.

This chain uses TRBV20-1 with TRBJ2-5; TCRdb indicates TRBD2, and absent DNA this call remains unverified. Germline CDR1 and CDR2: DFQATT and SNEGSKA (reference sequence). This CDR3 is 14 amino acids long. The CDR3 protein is CSASSPPPTRTQYF.

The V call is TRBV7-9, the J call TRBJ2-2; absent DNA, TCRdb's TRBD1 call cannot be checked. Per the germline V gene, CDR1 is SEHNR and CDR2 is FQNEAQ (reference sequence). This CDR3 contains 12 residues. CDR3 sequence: CASTGLTGELFF.

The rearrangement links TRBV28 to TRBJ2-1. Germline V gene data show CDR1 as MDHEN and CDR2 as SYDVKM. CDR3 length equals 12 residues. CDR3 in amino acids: CASSPNSEEQFF.